A single sample is the source of the 16 T cell receptor beta chains below, sequenced in a study of identical twins. A single record per CDR3 protein comes from TCRdb applying MiXCR to the 5' RACE reads. The data contain about 250,000 distinct CDR3 sequences, 11% to 15% of them singletons. The sequenced sample was memory (CD45RO+) T cells sorted from blood. The source is a woman younger than 35 in good health.

The V call is TRBV7-9, the J call TRBJ1-2; 9 bases align to TRBD1. The CDR3 spans 15 residues. J lost 0 bases, V lost 5 bases, and 4 bases had no gene match. Germline V CDR1 and CDR2: SEHNR, FQNEAQ (reference sequence). This chain's CDR3 is CASSLRQGANYGYTF. The CDR3 nucleotides read TGTGCCAGCAGCCTTCGACAGGGGGCTAACTATGGCTACACCTTC.

This clonotype has at least ten counts. The chain is built from TRBV5-1 and TRBJ2-7; 7 bases align to TRBD2. V trimming: 5 bases; J trimming: 7 bases; junction bases outside the gene matches: 15. Germline V gene data show CDR1 as SGHRS and CDR2 as YFSETQ. The CDR3 sequence is 15 residues long. The CDR3 region is CASRMSGNLRIEQYF. CDR3 coding DNA: TGCGCCAGCAGGATGAGCGGGAACCTACGTATAGAGCAGTACTTC.

This clonotype was counted only a few times. This chain joins TRBV10-1 and TRBJ2-1, with 16 bases lining up with TRBD2. V lost 6 bases and J lost 9; bases outside the gene matches: 8. This CDR3 region has 16 residues. The V gene's germline CDR1 is WNHNN and CDR2 SYGVQD (reference sequence). CDR3 amino acids: CASSPGLAGGLLEQFF. The DNA of the CDR3 is TGCGCCAGCAGCCCGGGACTAGCGGGAGGGTTACTTGAGCAGTTCTTC.

This clonotype was counted ten times or more. The chain recombines TRBV7-3 with TRBJ1-2; D unresolved. Trimming left V 5 bases short and J 3 bases short, with 10 bases between. The CDR3 runs 13 residues. Germline V gives CDR1 SGHTA, CDR2 FQGTGA. CDR3 region: CASSPDGYYGYTF. In DNA, the CDR3 is TGTGCCAGCAGCCCTGACGGCTACTATGGCTACACCTTC.

This clonotype occurred a few times. The chain employs TRBV5-1 and TRBJ2-1, with 13 bases fitting TRBD2. The CDR3 loop spans 17 amino acids. The ends lost 5 bases at V and 7 bases at J; junction bases unmatched: 12. The germline V gene encodes CDR1 SGHRS and CDR2 YFSETQ. Here the CDR3 reads CASRTTPTSGGRNEQFF. In DNA, the CDR3 is TGCGCCAGCAGAACCACCCCGACTAGCGGGGGGAGAAATGAGCAGTTCTTC.

At least ten counts were recorded for this clonotype. The chain couples TRBV30 to TRBJ2-1, with unresolved D. The germline V gene encodes CDR1 GTSNPN and CDR2 SVGIG (reference sequence). The V and J ends lost 0 bases and 10 bases respectively, with 10 bases between them. CDR3 length: 12 residues. CDR3 amino acids: CAWSVSVMEQFF. The CDR3 bases are TGTGCCTGGAGTGTATCGGTCATGGAGCAGTTCTTC. The whole variable domain, filled in from reference TRBV30 and TRBJ2-1, reads SQTIHQWPATLVQPVGSPLSLECTVEGTSNPNLYWYRQAAGRGLQLLFYSVGIGQISSEVPQNLSASRPQDRQFILSSKKLLLSDSGFYLCAWSVSVMEQFFGPGTRLTVL.

The chain carries TRBV7-9 and TRBJ2-5; a possible D gene is TRBD1 (5 bases). Trimming pared 6 bases from V and 4 bases from J, leaving 21 bases between. The CDR3 spans 16 residues. CDR1 and CDR2 (germline): SEHNR, FQNEAQ (reference sequence). The CDR3 DNA follows: TGTGCCAGCAGTACATTTTCTAAGGGGAAGCCAGAGACCCAGTACTTC. It translates to CASSTFSKGKPETQYF.

This clonotype turned up a few times. The V call is TRBV5-1, the J call TRBJ2-1; D is undetermined. Germline CDR1 and CDR2: SGHRS and YFSETQ. This CDR3 contains 14 residues. Deletions cut 1 base from V and 8 bases from J, with 13 bases between. CDR3 DNA sequence: TGCGCCAGCAGCTTGAGTGACTCACGGGATGAGCAGTTCTTC. It codes for CASSLSDSRDEQFF.

This clonotype was counted between two and nine times. A read error may account for a junction end that differs from germline. The chain uses TRBV20-1 and TRBJ1-5; no reliable D call. Germline loops: CDR1 DFQATT, CDR2 SNEGSKA (reference sequence). The CDR3 is 13 amino acids. CDR3 DNA: TGCAGTGCGAGAGGGCAGACCGATCAGCCCCAGCATTTT. Encoded protein: CSARGQTDQPQHF.

The rearrangement joins TRBV20-1 to TRBJ1-1; 9 nucleotides agree with TRBD1. In germline, CDR1 is DFQATT, CDR2 SNEGSKA (reference sequence). The ends lost 0 bases at V and 10 bases at J; junction bases unmatched: 15. The CDR3 is 16 residues long. CDR3: CSARDLRRGQGGLAFF. In nucleotides, the CDR3 is TGCAGTGCTAGAGATCTTCGTAGGGGACAGGGAGGTCTAGCTTTCTTT.

V usage is TRBV20-1 and J usage is TRBJ2-3, with 12 positions matching TRBD2. V shed 4 bases, J shed 5 bases, and the junction held 7 bases outside the gene matches. This CDR3 region has 15 residues. Germline CDR1 reads DFQATT; CDR2 reads SNEGSKA (reference sequence). CDR3 DNA sequence: TGCAGTGCTAATAATCCGGGACTAGCGGGAGATACGCAGTATTTT. This gives the protein CSANNPGLAGDTQYF.

The chain combines TRBV18 with TRBJ2-5; TRBD1 agrees at 8 bases. The CDR3 totals 16 residues. Trimming took 0 bases from V and 5 from J; bases not matched to a gene: 8. CDR1 is KGHSH, CDR2 LQKENI, per germline. The CDR3 here is CASSPPRGLGRETQYF. DNA of the CDR3: TGTGCCAGCTCACCACCCAGGGGGCTTGGTCGGGAGACCCAGTACTTC. Full variable domain (rest looked up from reference TRBV18 and TRBJ2-5): NAGVMQNPRHLVRRRGQEARLRCSPMKGHSHVYWYRQLPEEGLKFMVYLQKENIIDESGMPKERFSAEFPKEGPSILRIQQVVRGDSAAYFCASSPPRGLGRETQYFGPGTRLLVL.

The rearrangement links TRBV20-1 to TRBJ1-5; D call uncertain. With 1 base removed from V and 0 bases from J, the gap between germline ends came to 7 bases. This CDR3 has 14 amino acids. CDR1 and CDR2 (germline): DFQATT, SNEGSKA (reference sequence). The CDR3 DNA reads as TGCAGTGCTAGAGCGCAGCTTAGCAATCAGCCCCAGCATTTT. Amino acids: CSARAQLSNQPQHF.

The chain employs TRBV29-1 and TRBJ1-1; no firm D call. Germline lookup yields CDR1 SQVTM and CDR2 ANQGSEA. Between the trimmed V and J ends, which lost 5 bases and 4 bases, there was a span of 5 bases. This CDR3 spans 10 amino acids. The CDR3 loop reads CSVQTTEAFF. The CDR3 region has the DNA TGCAGCGTTCAGACCACTGAAGCTTTCTTT.

V gene TRBV7-2 combines with J gene TRBJ1-3; no firm D call. Trimming stripped 2 bases from V and 7 bases from J, with 12 bases between. Germline V gene sequence: CDR1 SGHTA, CDR2 FQGNSA. The CDR3 runs to 14 residues. CDR3: CASSLRGQGNTIYF. DNA for the CDR3: TGTGCCAGCAGCTTACGGGGTCAAGGGAACACCATATATTTT.

The table lists this clonotype with a few counts. The CDR3 reads CATQGQVSNQPQHF. For the CDR3, the DNA is TGTGCCACGCAGGGCCAGGTTAGCAATCAGCCCCAGCATTTT. This sequence joins TRBV10-3 and TRBJ1-5, with a weak D call TRBD1 (5 bases). The CDR3 length is 14 residues. Germline CDR1 reads ENHRY; CDR2 reads SYGVKD. V was pared by 10 bases and J by 0 bases, with 13 bases between.